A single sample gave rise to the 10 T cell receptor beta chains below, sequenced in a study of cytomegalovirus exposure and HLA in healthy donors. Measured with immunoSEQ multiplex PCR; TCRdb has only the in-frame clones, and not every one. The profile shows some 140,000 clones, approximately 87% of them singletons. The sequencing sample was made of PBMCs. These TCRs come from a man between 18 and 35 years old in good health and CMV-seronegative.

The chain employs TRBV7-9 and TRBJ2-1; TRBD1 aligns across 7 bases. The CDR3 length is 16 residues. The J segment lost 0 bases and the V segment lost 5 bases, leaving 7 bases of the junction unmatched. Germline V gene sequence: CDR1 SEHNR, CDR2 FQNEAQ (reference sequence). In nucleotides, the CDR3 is TGTGCCAGCAGCGTAAGACAGGGCAGCTCCTACAATGAGCAGTTCTTC. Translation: CASSVRQGSSYNEQFF.

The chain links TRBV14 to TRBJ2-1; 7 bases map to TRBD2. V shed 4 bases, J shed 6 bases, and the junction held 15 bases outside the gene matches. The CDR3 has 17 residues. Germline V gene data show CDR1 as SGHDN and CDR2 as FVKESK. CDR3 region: CASSPRGGVRGFNEQFF. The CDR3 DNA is TGTGCCAGCAGCCCCCGGGGAGGGGTTCGAGGTTTCAATGAGCAGTTCTTC.

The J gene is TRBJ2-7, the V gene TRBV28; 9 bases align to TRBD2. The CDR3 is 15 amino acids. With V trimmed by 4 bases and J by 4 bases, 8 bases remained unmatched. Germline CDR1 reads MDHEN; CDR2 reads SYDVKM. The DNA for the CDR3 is TGTGCCAGCAGTTCTCTAGCGGGAATAGTATACGAGCAGTACTTC. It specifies CASSSLAGIVYEQYF. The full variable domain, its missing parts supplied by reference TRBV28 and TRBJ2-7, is DVKVTQSSRYLVKRTGEKVFLECVQDMDHENMFWYRQDPGLGLRLIYFSYDVKMKEKGDIPEGYSVSREKKERFSLILESASTNQTSMYLCASSSLAGIVYEQYFGPGTRLTVT.

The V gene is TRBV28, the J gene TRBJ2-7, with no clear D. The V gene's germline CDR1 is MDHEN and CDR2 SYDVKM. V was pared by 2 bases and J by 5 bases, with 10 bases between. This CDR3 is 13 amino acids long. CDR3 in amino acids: CASSLATTDEQYF. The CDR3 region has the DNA TGTGCCAGCAGTTTAGCGACAACCGACGAGCAGTACTTC.

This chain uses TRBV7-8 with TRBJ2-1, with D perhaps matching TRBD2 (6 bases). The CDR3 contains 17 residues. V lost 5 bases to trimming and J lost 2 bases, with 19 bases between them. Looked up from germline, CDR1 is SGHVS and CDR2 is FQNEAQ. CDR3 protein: CASSPRGVLAPYNEQFF. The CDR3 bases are TGTGCCAGCAGCCCTCGAGGGGTTCTAGCGCCCTACAATGAGCAGTTCTTC.

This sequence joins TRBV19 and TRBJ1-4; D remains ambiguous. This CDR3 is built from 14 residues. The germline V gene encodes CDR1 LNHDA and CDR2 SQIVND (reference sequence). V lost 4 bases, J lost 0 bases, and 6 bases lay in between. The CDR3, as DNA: TGTGCCAGTAGTAAGACAACAACTAATGAAAAACTGTTTTTT. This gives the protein CASSKTTTNEKLFF.

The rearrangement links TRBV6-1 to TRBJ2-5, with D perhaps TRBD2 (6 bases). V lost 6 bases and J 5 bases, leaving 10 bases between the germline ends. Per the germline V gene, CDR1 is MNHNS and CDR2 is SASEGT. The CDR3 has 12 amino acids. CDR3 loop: CASREGRETQYF. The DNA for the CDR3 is TGTGCCAGCAGGGAGGGGAGGGAGACCCAGTACTTC.

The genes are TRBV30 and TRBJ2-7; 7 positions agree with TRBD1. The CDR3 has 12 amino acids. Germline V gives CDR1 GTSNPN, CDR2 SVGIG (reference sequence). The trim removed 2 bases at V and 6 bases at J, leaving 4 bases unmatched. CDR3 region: CAWSFEGAEQYF. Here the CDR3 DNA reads TGTGCCTGGAGTTTTGAGGGGGCCGAGCAGTACTTC.

CDR3: CASSPDRVGVETQYF. The CDR3 DNA sequence: TGTGCCAGCAGCCCAGACAGGGTCGGGGTGGAGACCCAGTACTTC. The chain has TRBV7-9 and TRBJ2-5; 7 positions match TRBD1. From germline, CDR1 is SEHNR and CDR2 FQNEAQ (reference sequence). V dropped 5 bases and J dropped 5; count of bases not matched to a gene: 11. This CDR3 has 15 residues.

CDR3 coding DNA: TGCGCCAGCAGCTCGCTGGGACATTCGAACACTGAAGCTTTCTTT. Amino acids: CASSSLGHSNTEAFF. The rearrangement joins TRBV5-1 to TRBJ1-1; possibly TRBD1 for D (6 bases). The CDR3 sequence is 15 residues long. Trimming removed 3 bases at V and 1 base at J, with 13 bases between. Germline V lookup: CDR1 SGHRS, CDR2 YFSETQ.